This is a list of T cell receptor beta chains from one sample in a study of long-term antiretroviral therapy in people with HIV. Assay: immunoSEQ multiplex PCR; the TCRdb copy retains only in-frame clones and omits some. The table has about 32,000 clones, 95% to 98% seen once. Source: unsorted PBMCs, taken 7.6 years after starting antiretroviral therapy. These receptors all stem from a man aged 25 to 45 with HIV. Both conserved end residues are part of each CDR3. Fields, in order: V gene, clone size, D gene, J gene, CDR3 length, CDR3 protein, CDR3 DNA. D genes are given only for firm matches. Clone size is not always given. Where it is, it says once, few, many or a class for expanded clones.

>TRBV2|NA|TRBD2|TRBJ2-1|15
CARSWREGSYNEQFF
TGTGCCCGATCTTGGCGGGAGGGCTCCTACAATGAGCAGTTCTTC
>TRBV18|NA|NA|TRBJ1-1|15
CASSPQRTAHTEAFF
TGTGCCAGCTCACCACAGAGGACAGCCCATACTGAAGCTTTCTTT
>TRBV19|NA|NA|TRBJ1-4|14
CASSIIRVAHELFF
TGTGCCAGTAGTATAATAAGGGTTGCCCATGAACTGTTTTTT
>TRBV6-5|NA|TRBD2|TRBJ2-5|15
CASSYSLAGRRAQYF
TGTGCCAGCAGTTACTCTCTAGCGGGGAGGAGAGCCCAGTACTTC
>TRBV2|NA|NA|TRBJ2-1|12
CASSERENEQFF
TGTGCCAGCAGTGAACGCGAGAATGAGCAGTTCTTC
>TRBV6-5|NA|NA|TRBJ2-3|13
CASRSTGYDTQYF
TGTGCCAGCAGATCTACAGGTTACGATACGCAGTATTTT
>TRBV18|NA|NA|TRBJ2-5|16
CASSRFKGTQQETQYF
TGTGCCAGCTCCCGGTTTAAAGGGACACAGCAAGAGACCCAGTACTTC
>TRBV5-4|NA|TRBD1|TRBJ2-5|12
CASSWTGETQYF
TGTGCCAGCAGCTGGACAGGGGAGACCCAGTACTTC
>TRBV29-1|NA|TRBD1|TRBJ2-6|16
CSVEGIQGAGANVLTF
TGCAGCGTTGAAGGGATACAGGGGGCTGGGGCCAACGTCCTGACTTTC
>TRBV6-1|NA|NA|TRBJ1-4|15
CASSEEVGFNEKLFF
TGTGCCAGCAGTGAAGAGGTCGGATTTAATGAAAAACTGTTTTTT
>TRBV5-1|NA|TRBD1|TRBJ1-3|15
CASSLETGVGNTIYF
TGCGCCAGCAGCTTGGAAACAGGGGTGGGAAACACCATATATTTT
>TRBV10-2|once|TRBD1|TRBJ1-2|17
CASSETKGTGFNYGYTF
TGCGCCAGCAGTGAGACCAAGGGGACAGGGTTCAACTATGGCTACACCTTC
>TRBV7-6|NA|TRBD2|TRBJ2-3|17
CASRKGRAPDGIDTQYF
TGTGCCAGCAGGAAAGGGAGGGCTCCCGACGGTATAGATACGCAGTATTTT
>TRBV7-3|NA|NA|TRBJ2-3|13
CASSSQITDTQYF
TGTGCCAGCAGCAGTCAGATCACAGATACGCAGTATTTT
>TRBV5-1|NA|TRBD2|TRBJ2-2|15
CASSWDYSNTGELFF
TGCGCCAGCAGCTGGGACTACTCGAACACCGGGGAGCTGTTTTTT
>TRBV10-3|once|NA|TRBJ1-6|12
CAISEANSPLHF
TGTGCCATCAGTGAAGCGAATTCACCCCTCCACTTT
>TRBV5-5|once|NA|TRBJ1-2|11
CASPREDGYTF
TGTGCCAGCCCCCGGGAGGATGGCTACACCTTC
>TRBV5-3|once|NA|TRBJ1-1|17
CATVAETYHLMNTEAFF
TGTGCCACGGTGGCAGAGACTTATCACCTTATGAACACTGAAGCTTTCTTT
>TRBV19|NA|TRBD1|TRBJ1-1|16
CASSYLPGQGISEAFF
TGTGCCAGTAGTTATCTACCGGGACAGGGAATCTCTGAAGCTTTCTTT
>TRBV7-2|once|TRBD1|TRBJ1-1|17
CASSLRRQGARNTEAFF
TGTGCCAGCAGCCTCCGGAGACAGGGAGCACGGAACACTGAAGCTTTCTTT
>TRBV7-2|NA|TRBD1|TRBJ2-7|16
CASSPPGTGGAYEQYF
TGTGCCAGCAGCCCGCCCGGGACAGGGGGCGCCTACGAGCAGTACTTC
>TRBV4-3|NA|TRBD1|TRBJ2-2|16
CASSQDGQGAFGELFF
TGCGCCAGCAGCCAAGATGGGCAGGGGGCGTTCGGGGAGCTGTTTTTT
>TRBV18|NA|TRBD1|TRBJ2-2|19
CASSPVPSGTGGSTGELFF
TGTGCCAGCTCACCAGTACCTTCCGGGACAGGGGGCAGCACCGGGGAGCTGTTTTTT
>TRBV6-4|NA|TRBD1|TRBJ2-1|15
CASSPTGGSYNEQFF
TGTGCCAGCAGTCCCACAGGGGGATCCTACAATGAGCAGTTCTTC
>TRBV10-2|NA|TRBD1|TRBJ2-1|12
CASSTGGGEQFF
TGCGCCAGCAGTACAGGGGGCGGTGAGCAGTTCTTC
>TRBV19|once|NA|TRBJ1-5|14
CASSIRDGNQPQHF
TGTGCCAGTAGTATTCGGGACGGTAATCAGCCCCAGCATTTT
>TRBV6-1|NA|NA|TRBJ2-5|12
CASTYVRETQYF
TGTGCCAGCACGTACGTTCGGGAGACCCAGTACTTC
>TRBV10-3|NA|NA|TRBJ2-1|14
CAISAGLLRNEQFF
TGTGCCATCAGTGCGGGATTGTTGAGAAATGAGCAGTTCTTC
>TRBV13|once|NA|TRBJ2-7|13
CASSLGRSYEQYF
TGTGCCAGCAGCTTAGGGCGGTCCTACGAGCAGTACTTC
>TRBV9|NA|NA|TRBJ1-3|15
CASSVEGGSGNTIYF
TGTGCCAGCAGCGTAGAGGGGGGGTCTGGAAACACCATATATTTT
>TRBV14|NA|TRBD1|TRBJ2-5|13
CASSQVGQGTQYF
TGTGCCAGCAGCCAAGTCGGACAGGGGACCCAGTACTTC
>TRBV5-1|once|TRBD2|TRBJ2-6|18
CASKHGLAGVDGANVLTF
TGCGCCAGCAAGCACGGACTAGCGGGAGTTGACGGGGCCAACGTCCTGACTTTC
>TRBV5-4|NA|TRBD2|TRBJ2-2|16
CASSLGREGLSGELFF
TGTGCCAGCAGCTTAGGGCGGGAGGGCCTATCCGGGGAGCTGTTTTTT
>TRBV7-9|once|NA|TRBJ2-1|14
CASSLLFGMAEQFF
TGTGCCAGCAGCCTCCTCTTCGGAATGGCAGAGCAGTTCTTC
>TRBV15|NA|NA|TRBJ1-5|18
CATSREDLTRRPNQPQHF
TGTGCCACCAGCAGAGAAGACTTGACGCGGAGGCCCAATCAGCCCCAGCATTTT
>TRBV9|once|TRBD2|TRBJ2-3|16
CASSVSGTSGTDTQYF
TGTGCCAGCAGCGTATCCGGGACTAGCGGCACAGATACGCAGTATTTT
>TRBV9|NA|TRBD2|TRBJ2-1|14
CASSVSRGGNEQFF
TGTGCCAGCAGCGTAAGCCGGGGGGGCAATGAGCAGTTCTTC
>TRBV7-2|NA|NA|TRBJ2-7|12
CASSLSLSEQYF
TGTGCCAGCAGCTTAAGTCTATCCGAGCAGTACTTC
>TRBV19|NA|NA|TRBJ1-1|15
CASSIDPGINTEAFF
TGTGCCAGTAGTATAGATCCTGGGATTAACACTGAAGCTTTCTTT
>TRBV10-3|NA|NA|TRBJ2-3|13
CAISEGSTDTQYF
TGTGCCATCAGTGAGGGGAGCACAGATACGCAGTATTTT
>TRBV4-3|NA|NA|TRBJ1-4|15
CASSHYPGTGEKLFF
TGCGCCAGCAGCCACTATCCGGGGACGGGGGAAAAACTGTTTTTT
>TRBV7-3|NA|NA|TRBJ2-3|14
CASSLDGSTDTQYF
TGTGCCAGCAGCTTAGATGGTAGTACAGATACGCAGTATTTT
>TRBV27|NA|NA|TRBJ1-5|13
CASSFTPNQPQHF
TGTGCCAGCAGTTTTACACCAAATCAGCCCCAGCATTTT
>TRBV7-3|NA|NA|TRBJ2-3|12
CASSLPADTQYF
TGTGCCAGCAGCCTCCCCGCCGATACGCAGTATTTT
>TRBV19|NA|NA|TRBJ1-5|15
CASSIGQGRNQPQHF
TGTGCCAGTAGTATCGGGCAGGGTCGTAATCAGCCCCAGCATTTT
>TRBV10-3|NA|NA|TRBJ1-6|13
CASQVSYNSPLHF
TGTGCCTCACAGGTTTCCTATAATTCACCCCTCCACTTT
>TRBV18|NA|TRBD1|TRBJ1-4|14
CASSPDREYEKLFF
TGTGCCAGCTCACCGGACAGGGAGTATGAAAAACTGTTTTTT
>TRBV7-7|NA|TRBD2|TRBJ2-1|16
CASSKGLAGLGDEQFF
TGTGCTAGCAGCAAGGGACTAGCGGGGCTAGGGGATGAGCAGTTCTTC
>TRBV10-3|NA|NA|TRBJ2-5|13
CAIQDYLQETQYF
TGTGCCATCCAGGACTACCTTCAAGAGACCCAGTACTTC
>TRBV5-3|once|NA|TRBJ2-7|15
CARSPGQVTAGEQYF
TGTGCCAGAAGCCCAGGACAGGTAACGGCGGGGGAGCAGTACTTC
>TRBV7-6|NA|TRBD1|TRBJ2-7|15
CASSFRDRGRYEQYF
TGTGCCAGCAGCTTTAGGGACAGGGGGCGCTACGAGCAGTACTTC
>TRBV19|once|NA|TRBJ1-5|17
CASSIRGAGDTDQPQHF
TGTGCCAGTAGTATACGGGGGGCCGGGGACACAGATCAGCCCCAGCATTTT
>TRBV27|once|TRBD1|TRBJ1-5|15
CASRQLDRGNQPQHF
TGTGCCAGCAGGCAACTAGACAGGGGGAATCAGCCCCAGCATTTT
>TRBV27|NA|NA|TRBJ1-3|13
CASSIALGNTIYF
TGTGCCAGCAGTATTGCCCTTGGAAACACCATATATTTT